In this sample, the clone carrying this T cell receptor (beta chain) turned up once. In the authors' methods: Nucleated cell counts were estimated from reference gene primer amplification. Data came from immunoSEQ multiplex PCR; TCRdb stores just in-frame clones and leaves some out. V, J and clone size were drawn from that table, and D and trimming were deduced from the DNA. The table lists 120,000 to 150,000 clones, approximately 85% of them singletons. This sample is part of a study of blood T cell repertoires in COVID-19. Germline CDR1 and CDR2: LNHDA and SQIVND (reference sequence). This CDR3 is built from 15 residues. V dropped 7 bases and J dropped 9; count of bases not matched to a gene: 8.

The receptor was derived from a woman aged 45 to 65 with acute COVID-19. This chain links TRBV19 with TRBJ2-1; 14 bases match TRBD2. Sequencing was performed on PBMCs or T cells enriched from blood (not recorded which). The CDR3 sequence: CASTTGTSGSGEQFF. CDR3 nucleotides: TGTGCCAGTACCACCGGGACTAGCGGGAGCGGTGAGCAGTTCTTC.